The 22 T cell receptor beta chains below were found in one sample sequenced in a study of OX40 agonist ivuxolimab in advanced cancers. The method was the immunoSEQ multiplex PCR assay. TCRdb carries this immuneACCESS record with in-frame sequences only. Its versions omit some clonotypes, under half of them owing to an unresolved V gene in the studies checked, with the rest unexplained. The sample records tens of thousands of clones, 80% to 90% of which are singletons. More than 10% of the sample is taken by the ten largest. Material: CD4+ or CD8+ T cells sorted from blood, obtained in a trial of the OX40 agonist ivuxolimab. Receptors originate from an adult with an advanced solid tumor such as melanoma, head and neck, liver or kidney cancer.

The chain recombines TRBV5-1 with TRBJ2-3; D is unclear. The ends were cut back, 3 bases at V and 6 bases at J, with 8 bases in the middle. CDR1 SGHRS and CDR2 YFSETQ come from the germline V gene. The CDR3 length is 12 residues. CDR3 DNA sequence: TGCGCCAGCAGCTCCCAAGGGGATACGCAGTATTTT. Translated, it gives CASSSQGDTQYF.

The chain couples TRBV19 to TRBJ2-1, with 7 bases identical to TRBD2. Germline loops: CDR1 LNHDA, CDR2 SQIVND (reference sequence). V shed 1 base, J shed 5 bases, and the junction held 2 bases outside the gene matches. This CDR3 has 14 residues. The CDR3 DNA is TGTGCCAGTAGTATAGGAGCGGGACACAATGAGCAGTTCTTC. It encodes CASSIGAGHNEQFF.

CDR3 loop: CASSLTQGAPLHF. Here the CDR3 DNA reads TGTGCCAGCAGCTTAACACAGGGTGCACCCCTCCACTTT. The J gene is TRBJ1-6, the V gene TRBV7-9, with D tentatively TRBD1 (6 bases). Germline loops: CDR1 SEHNR, CDR2 FQNEAQ (reference sequence). The CDR3 loop spans 13 amino acids. The V and J ends lost 2 bases and 11 bases respectively, with 10 bases between them.

The chain combines TRBV27 with TRBJ2-7, with 7 bases identical to TRBD2. The germline gives CDR1 MNHEY, CDR2 SMNVEV (reference sequence). The trim removed 6 bases at V and 0 bases at J, leaving 5 bases unmatched. The CDR3 is 14 residues long. The CDR3 DNA follows: TGTGCCAGCAGGCTAGCGGAAAACTCCTACGAGCAGTACTTC. Protein: CASRLAENSYEQYF.

The chain combines TRBV27 with TRBJ2-7; 12 nucleotides match TRBD2. CDR1 is MNHEY, CDR2 SMNVEV, per germline (reference sequence). The CDR3 extends over 15 amino acids. V lost 8 bases to trimming and J lost 5 bases; unmatched junction nucleotides: 10. CDR3 nucleotide sequence: TGTGCCAGCGCCCCGACTAGCGGGAGTATGCACGAGCAGTACTTC. This translates into CASAPTSGSMHEQYF.

The chain is built from TRBV5-4 and TRBJ2-1, with unresolved D. This CDR3 region has 15 residues. Germline V gene data show CDR1 as SGHNT and CDR2 as YYREEE (reference sequence). Trimming took off 1 base at V and 2 bases at J, with 10 bases between the two ends. The CDR3 loop is CASSLKVVAYNEQFF. DNA for the CDR3: TGTGCCAGCAGCTTGAAGGTAGTAGCCTACAATGAGCAGTTCTTC.

This sequence joins TRBV29-1 and TRBJ1-1; D remains unclear. CDR1 SQVTM and CDR2 ANQGSEA come from the germline V gene. The CDR3 length is 10 residues. V was shortened by 6 bases and J by 3 bases, with 5 bases between the two germline ends. The CDR3 DNA sequence: TGCAGCGTCCTCTACACTGAAGCTTTCTTT. Its protein is CSVLYTEAFF.

This clone was recorded once. The V call is TRBV2, the J call TRBJ2-6; D gene unclear. The length of the CDR3 is 15 residues. CDR1 is SNHLY and CDR2 is FYNNEI in the germline V gene. V was shortened by 7 bases and J by 0 bases, with 10 bases between the two germline ends. This CDR3 is CASKGRNSGANVLTF. The CDR3 DNA reads TGTGCCAGCAAAGGACGCAACTCTGGGGCCAACGTCCTGACTTTC.

This clone is medium-sized in the sample. The genes are TRBV7-7 and TRBJ1-1; D gene unclear. CDR3 size: 13 residues. V was shortened by 5 bases and J by 0 bases, with 7 bases between the two germline ends. Germline values: CDR1 SSHAT, CDR2 FNYEAQ (reference sequence). The CDR3 loop is CASSLEVNTEAFF. The DNA for the CDR3 is TGTGCCAGCAGCCTTGAAGTGAACACTGAAGCTTTCTTT.

This clone was seen only once. The rearrangement links TRBV5-4 to TRBJ1-2, with D possibly being TRBD1 (5 bases). From germline, CDR1 is SGHNT and CDR2 YYREEE (reference sequence). CDR3 length: 16 amino acids. The V end lost 0 bases, the J end lost 5 bases, and 17 bases lay between the germline ends. This CDR3 is CASSLGSGVEGYGYTF. As DNA, the CDR3 is TGTGCCAGCAGCTTGGGGTCTGGAGTTGAGGGGTATGGCTACACCTTC.

The V call is TRBV5-8, the J call TRBJ2-7; D possibly corresponds to TRBD1 (6 bases). V was shortened by 2 bases and J by 5 bases, with 11 bases between the two germline ends. The CDR3 has 13 residues. Germline CDR1 and CDR2: SGHTS and YDEGEE. The DNA of the CDR3 is TGTGCCAGCAGCTTCAGGGGTTGGGACGAGCAGTACTTC. It translates to CASSFRGWDEQYF.

The chain carries TRBV18 and TRBJ2-1; 10 nucleotides match TRBD2. CDR3 size: 17 residues. The trim removed 0 bases at V and 4 bases at J, leaving 6 bases unmatched. CDR1 is KGHSH, CDR2 LQKENI, per germline. The CDR3 DNA reads TGTGCCAGCTCACCACCGTTAGCGGGGGGCCGATACAATGAGCAGTTCTTC. Translated: CASSPPLAGGRYNEQFF.

The rearrangement uses TRBV4-1 and TRBJ2-7, with D perhaps given as TRBD1 or TRBD2 (5 bases each). V lost 4 bases and J lost 4, with 17 bases in between. CDR1 and CDR2 from the germline V gene are MGHRA and YSYEKL. This CDR3 spans 15 amino acids. The CDR3 spells CASSRRDGERYEQYF. DNA of the CDR3: TGCGCCAGCAGCCGCCGGGACGGGGAAAGGTACGAGCAGTACTTC.

The chain recombines TRBV9 with TRBJ2-1; D is unclear. V lost 4 bases and J 0 bases, leaving 14 bases between the germline ends. Germline V gives CDR1 SGDLS, CDR2 YYNGEE. This CDR3 contains 16 residues. In DNA form, the CDR3 reads TGTGCCAGCAGCCCCTGGGTGGCTGGCTCCTACAATGAGCAGTTCTTC. As protein: CASSPWVAGSYNEQFF. Together with reference TRBV9 and TRBJ2-1, the CDR3 gives the full variable domain: DSGVTQTPKHLITATGQRVTLRCSPRSGDLSVYWYQQSLDQGLQFLIQYYNGEERAKGNILERFSAQQFPDLHSELNLSSLELGDSALYFCASSPWVAGSYNEQFFGPGTRLTVL.

The CDR3 is CASSANDPEAFF. CDR3 coding DNA: TGTGCCAGCAGCGCAAATGATCCAGAAGCTTTCTTT. V usage is TRBV9 and J usage is TRBJ1-1; D remains ambiguous. Germline V gene sequence: CDR1 SGDLS, CDR2 YYNGEE. This CDR3 is 12 amino acids long. V lost 3 bases and J 8 bases, leaving 11 bases between the germline ends.

V and J are TRBV29-1 and TRBJ2-7; TRBD1 matches at 11 bases. V shed 7 bases and J 3 bases; nucleotides not matched to a gene: 8. In germline, CDR1 is SQVTM, CDR2 ANQGSEA. The CDR3 has 14 amino acids. CDR3 DNA: TGCAGCGCCTCCGGGACAGGGGGGTTCTACGAGCAGTACTTC. Its protein product is CSASGTGGFYEQYF.

The chain has TRBV10-2 and TRBJ2-7, with 15 bases fitting TRBD2. This CDR3 has 14 amino acids. Germline V lookup: CDR1 WSHSY, CDR2 SAAADI. The junction had 6 bases not matched to a gene; V was cut back by 8 bases and J by 7 bases. DNA for the CDR3: TGCGCCAGCGGACTAGCGGGAGGGCCTGGAGAGCAGTACTTC. Translation: CASGLAGGPGEQYF.

The chain has TRBV9 and TRBJ1-2; D gene uncertain. Germline V gene lookup returns CDR1 SGDLS and CDR2 YYNGEE. V was trimmed by 3 bases and J by 4 bases, leaving 7 bases between them. This CDR3 spans 12 amino acids. The CDR3 DNA sequence: TGTGCCAGCAGCGCAAGGCCCTATGGCTACACCTTC. As protein: CASSARPYGYTF.

The V gene is TRBV29-1, the J gene TRBJ2-7; 11 positions agree with TRBD1. Per the germline V gene, CDR1 is SQVTM and CDR2 is ANQGSEA. V lost 1 base and J lost 4; bases outside the gene matches: 12. The CDR3 has 17 residues. CDR3 nucleotides: TGCAGCGTTGAAGCCAGGGGGGACAGGGGGTACCAATACGAGCAGTACTTC. Translation gives CSVEARGDRGYQYEQYF.

A word on this clone: The junction departs from the called germline gene at one end, perhaps through a read error. In nucleotides, the CDR3 is TGTGCCAGCAGGTCGACAGGGGCAGGGGATTTT. Protein sequence: CASRSTGAGDF. This rearrangement joins TRBV2 to TRBJ2-3, with 8 nucleotides matching TRBD1. This CDR3 has 11 amino acids. The V gene's germline CDR1 is SNHLY and CDR2 FYNNEI.

The chain has TRBV19 and TRBJ2-3; 11 positions agree with TRBD1. Germline CDR1 is LNHDA and CDR2 is SQIVND (reference sequence). The CDR3 has 12 residues. V shed 5 bases, J shed 15 bases, and the junction held 7 bases outside the gene matches. The CDR3 loop reads CASSVPGQGDYF. CDR3 bases: TGTGCCAGTAGTGTTCCGGGACAGGGGGACTATTTT. The full variable domain, rest sourced from reference TRBV19 and TRBJ2-3, is DGGITQSPKYLFRKEGQNVTLSCEQNLNHDAMYWYRQDPGQGLRLIYYSQIVNDFQKGDIAEGYSVSREKKESFPLTVTSAQKNPTAFYLCASSVPGQGDYFGPGTRLTVL.

Of note for this clone: Sequence at one end of the junction differs from germline and may be a read error. The chain uses TRBV7-9 and TRBJ1-2; D remains ambiguous. This CDR3 contains 14 residues. Per the germline V gene, CDR1 is SEHNR and CDR2 is FQNEAQ (reference sequence). The CDR3 sequence is CVSTTGSRQNGYTF. The CDR3 region has the DNA TGTGTCAGCACTACGGGGTCGAGGCAGAATGGCTACACCTTC.